The clone carrying this TCR beta chain was detected many times. One entry per CDR3 protein results from TCRdb running MiXCR on the 5' RACE reads. The sample contains around 260,000 distinct CDR3 sequences, about 5% of which appear only once. V gave up 6 bases and J gave up 4 bases; unmatched junction bases: 5. The CDR3 consists of 13 residues. CDR1 and CDR2 (germline): LNHDA, SQIVND (reference sequence). The sample belongs to a study of T cells after yellow fever vaccination. This receptor was obtained from a man aged 18 to 30 who received the YFV17D yellow fever vaccine. The sequencing here drew on CD4+ T cells sorted from PBMCs, taken on the day of the yellow fever booster vaccination. The genes are TRBV19 and TRBJ2-5, with 7 bases aligning to TRBD2. The CDR3 coding sequence is TGTGCCAGTAGATCACGCGGGGGAGAGACCCAGTACTTC. Translating gives CASRSRGGETQYF.